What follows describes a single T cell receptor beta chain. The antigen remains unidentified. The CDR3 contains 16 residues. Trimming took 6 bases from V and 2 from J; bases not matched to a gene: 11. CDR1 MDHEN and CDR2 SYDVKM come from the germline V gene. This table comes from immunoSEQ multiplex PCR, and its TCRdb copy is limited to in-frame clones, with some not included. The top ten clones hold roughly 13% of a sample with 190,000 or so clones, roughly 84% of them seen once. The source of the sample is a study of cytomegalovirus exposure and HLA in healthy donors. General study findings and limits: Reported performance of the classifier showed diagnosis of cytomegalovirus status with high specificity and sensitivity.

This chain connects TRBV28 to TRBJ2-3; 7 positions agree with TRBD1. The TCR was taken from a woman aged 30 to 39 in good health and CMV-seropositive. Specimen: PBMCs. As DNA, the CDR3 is TGTGCCAGCAGCCACAGACAGGGATGGCCCACAGATACGCAGTATTTT. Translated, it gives CASSHRQGWPTDTQYF.